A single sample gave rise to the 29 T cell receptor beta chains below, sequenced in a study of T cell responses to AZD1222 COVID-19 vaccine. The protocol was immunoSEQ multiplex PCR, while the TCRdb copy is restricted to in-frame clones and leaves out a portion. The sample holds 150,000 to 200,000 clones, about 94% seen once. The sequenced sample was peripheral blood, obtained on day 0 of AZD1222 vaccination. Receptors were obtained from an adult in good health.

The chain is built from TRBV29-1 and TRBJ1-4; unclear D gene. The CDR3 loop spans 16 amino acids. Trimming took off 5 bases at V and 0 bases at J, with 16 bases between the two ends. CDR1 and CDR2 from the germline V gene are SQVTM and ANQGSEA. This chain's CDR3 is CSVRQASVSTNEKLFF. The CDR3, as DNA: TGCAGCGTTCGTCAGGCGTCGGTCTCAACTAATGAAAAACTGTTTTTT.

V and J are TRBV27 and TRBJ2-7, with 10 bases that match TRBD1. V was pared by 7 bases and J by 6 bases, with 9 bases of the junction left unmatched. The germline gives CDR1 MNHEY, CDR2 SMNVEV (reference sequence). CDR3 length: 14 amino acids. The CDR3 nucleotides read TGTGCCAGCAATCTAGGGACAGGGGTGGGCGAGCAGTACTTC. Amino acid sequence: CASNLGTGVGEQYF.

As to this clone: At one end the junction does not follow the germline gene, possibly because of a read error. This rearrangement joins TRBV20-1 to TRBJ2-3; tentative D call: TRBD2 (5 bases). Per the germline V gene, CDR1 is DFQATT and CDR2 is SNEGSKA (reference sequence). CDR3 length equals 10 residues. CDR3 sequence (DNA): TGCAGCGCTAGCCAGGATACGCAGTATTTT. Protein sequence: CSASQDTQYF.

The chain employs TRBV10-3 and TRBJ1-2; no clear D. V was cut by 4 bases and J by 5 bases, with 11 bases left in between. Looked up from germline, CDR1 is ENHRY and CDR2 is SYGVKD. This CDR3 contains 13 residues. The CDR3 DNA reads TGTGCCATCAGTGTGGAGAGATCTTATGGCTACACCTTC. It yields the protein CAISVERSYGYTF.

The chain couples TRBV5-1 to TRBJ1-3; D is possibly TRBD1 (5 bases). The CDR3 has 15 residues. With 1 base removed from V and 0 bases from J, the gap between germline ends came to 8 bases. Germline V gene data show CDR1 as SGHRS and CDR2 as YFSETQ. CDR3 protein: CASSLTDNSGNTIYF. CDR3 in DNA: TGCGCCAGCAGCTTGACGGACAACTCTGGAAACACCATATATTTT.

CDR3 nucleotides: TGTGCCAGCAGCATCGGAGGGCCCCAAGAGACCCAGTACTTC. Its translation is CASSIGGPQETQYF. The chain links TRBV11-3 to TRBJ2-5; D perhaps matches TRBD2 (6 bases). Germline CDR1 and CDR2: SGHNT and YENEEA. The CDR3 covers 14 residues. Trimming removed 5 bases from V and 1 base from J, with 11 bases in between.

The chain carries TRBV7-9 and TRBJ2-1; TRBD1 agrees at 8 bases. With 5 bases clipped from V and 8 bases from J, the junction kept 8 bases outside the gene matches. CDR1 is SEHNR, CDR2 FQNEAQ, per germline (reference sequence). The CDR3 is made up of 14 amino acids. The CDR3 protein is CASSARTGWDEQFF. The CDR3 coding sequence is TGTGCCAGCAGCGCCCGGACAGGGTGGGATGAGCAGTTCTTC.

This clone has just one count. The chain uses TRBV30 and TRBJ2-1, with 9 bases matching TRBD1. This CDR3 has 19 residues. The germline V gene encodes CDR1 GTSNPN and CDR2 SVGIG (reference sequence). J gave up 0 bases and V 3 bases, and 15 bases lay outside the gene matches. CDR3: CAWRSGTGQLATSYNEQFF. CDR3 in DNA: TGTGCCTGGAGGTCCGGGACAGGGCAACTAGCCACCTCCTACAATGAGCAGTTCTTC.

CDR3 DNA: TGTGCCAGTACCCCGGCCCACAGGGGGCTTGAAAAACTGTTTTTT. Translation gives CASTPAHRGLEKLFF. This rearrangement joins TRBV19 to TRBJ1-4, with 9 bases identical to TRBD1. Germline V gene data show CDR1 as LNHDA and CDR2 as SQIVND (reference sequence). J lost 7 bases, V lost 7 bases, and 10 bases had no gene match. This CDR3 has 15 amino acids.

The chain's CDR3 is CASSYSGGDQPQHF. The CDR3 DNA reads TGTGCCAGCAGTTACTCGGGTGGCGATCAGCCCCAGCATTTT. The chain employs TRBV6-6 and TRBJ1-5; no definite D call. The CDR3 extends over 14 amino acids. In germline, CDR1 is MNHNY, CDR2 SVGAGI (reference sequence). The V end was cut by 0 bases, the J end by 5 bases, with 8 bases between.

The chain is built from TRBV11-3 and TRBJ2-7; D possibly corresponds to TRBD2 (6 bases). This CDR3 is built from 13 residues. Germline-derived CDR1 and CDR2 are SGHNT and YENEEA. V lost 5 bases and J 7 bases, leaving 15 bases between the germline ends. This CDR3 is CASSADPGGEQYF. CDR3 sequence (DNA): TGTGCCAGCAGCGCCGACCCAGGAGGGGAGCAGTACTTC. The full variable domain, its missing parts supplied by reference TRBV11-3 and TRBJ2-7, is EAGVVQSPRYKIIEKKQPVAFWCNPISGHNTLYWYLQNLGQGPELLIRYENEEAVDDSQLPKDRFSAERLKGVDSTLKIQPAELGDSAVYLCASSADPGGEQYFGPGTRLTVT.

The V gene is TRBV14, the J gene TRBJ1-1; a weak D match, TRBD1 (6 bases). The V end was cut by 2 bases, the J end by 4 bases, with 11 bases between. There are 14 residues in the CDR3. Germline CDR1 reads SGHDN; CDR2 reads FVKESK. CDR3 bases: TGTGCCAGCAGCCAATGGGGGGGCCTCACTGAAGCTTTCTTT. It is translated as CASSQWGGLTEAFF.

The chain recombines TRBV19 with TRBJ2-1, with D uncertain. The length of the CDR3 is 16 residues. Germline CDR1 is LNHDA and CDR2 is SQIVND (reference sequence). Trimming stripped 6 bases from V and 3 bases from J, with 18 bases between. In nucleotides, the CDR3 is TGTGCCAGTAGCATCGGCACGAAAGTTCTCTACAATGAGCAGTTCTTC. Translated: CASSIGTKVLYNEQFF.

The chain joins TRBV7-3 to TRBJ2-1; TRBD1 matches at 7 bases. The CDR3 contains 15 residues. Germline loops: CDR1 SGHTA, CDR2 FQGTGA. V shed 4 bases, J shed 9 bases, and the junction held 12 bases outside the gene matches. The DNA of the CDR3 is TGTGCCAGCAGCTCCTTAGGGGGCCAGAGGGCTGAGCAGTTCTTC. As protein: CASSSLGGQRAEQFF.

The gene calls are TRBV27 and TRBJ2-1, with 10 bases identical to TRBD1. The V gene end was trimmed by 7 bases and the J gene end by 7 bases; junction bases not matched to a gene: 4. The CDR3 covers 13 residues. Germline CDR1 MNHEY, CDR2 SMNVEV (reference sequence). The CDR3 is CASTRTGGNEQFF. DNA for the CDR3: TGTGCCAGCACAAGGACAGGGGGGAATGAGCAGTTCTTC.

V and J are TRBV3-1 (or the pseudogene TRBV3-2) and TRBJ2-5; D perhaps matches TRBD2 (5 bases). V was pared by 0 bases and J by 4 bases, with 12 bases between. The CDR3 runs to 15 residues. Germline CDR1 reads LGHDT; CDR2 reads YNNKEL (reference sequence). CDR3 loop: CASSQDPGKTETQYF. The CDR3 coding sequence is TGTGCCAGCAGCCAAGATCCCGGGAAGACAGAGACCCAGTACTTC.

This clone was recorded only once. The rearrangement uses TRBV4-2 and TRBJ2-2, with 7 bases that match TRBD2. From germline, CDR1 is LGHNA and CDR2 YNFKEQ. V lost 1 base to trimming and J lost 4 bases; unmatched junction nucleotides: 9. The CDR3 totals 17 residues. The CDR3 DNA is TGTGCCAGCAGCCAAGTGGCGGGAGTTTCGACCACCGGGGAGCTGTTTTTT. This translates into CASSQVAGVSTTGELFF.

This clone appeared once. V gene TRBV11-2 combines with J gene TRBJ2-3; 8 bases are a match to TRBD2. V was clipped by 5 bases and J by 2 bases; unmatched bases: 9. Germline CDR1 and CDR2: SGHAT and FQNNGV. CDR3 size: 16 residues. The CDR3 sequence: CASSKSGRGSTDTQYF. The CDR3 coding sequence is TGTGCCAGCAGCAAAAGCGGGAGAGGTTCCACAGATACGCAGTATTTT.

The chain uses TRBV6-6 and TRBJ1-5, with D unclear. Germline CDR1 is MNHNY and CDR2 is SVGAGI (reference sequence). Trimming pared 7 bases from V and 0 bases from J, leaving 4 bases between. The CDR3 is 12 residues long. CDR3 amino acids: CASTDSNQPQHF. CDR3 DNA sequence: TGTGCCAGCACCGATAGCAATCAGCCCCAGCATTTT.

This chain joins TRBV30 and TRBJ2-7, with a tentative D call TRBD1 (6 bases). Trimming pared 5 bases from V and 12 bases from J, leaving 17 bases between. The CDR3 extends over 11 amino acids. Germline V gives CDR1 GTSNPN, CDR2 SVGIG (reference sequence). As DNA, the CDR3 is TGTGCCTGGTGGTCAGGGGTAGTGGCGTACTTC. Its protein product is CAWWSGVVAYF.

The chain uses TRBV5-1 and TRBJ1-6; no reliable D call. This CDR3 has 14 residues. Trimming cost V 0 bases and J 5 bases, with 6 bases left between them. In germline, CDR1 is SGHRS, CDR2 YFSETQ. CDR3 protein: CASSLGPHNSPLHF. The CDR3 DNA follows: TGCGCCAGCAGCTTGGGACCACATAATTCACCCCTCCACTTT. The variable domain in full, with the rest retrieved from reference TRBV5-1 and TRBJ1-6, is KAGVTQTPRYLIKTRGQQVTLSCSPISGHRSVSWYQQTPGQGLQFLFEYFSETQRNKGNFPGRFSGRQFSNSRSEMNVSTLELGDSALYLCASSLGPHNSPLHFGNGTRLTVT.

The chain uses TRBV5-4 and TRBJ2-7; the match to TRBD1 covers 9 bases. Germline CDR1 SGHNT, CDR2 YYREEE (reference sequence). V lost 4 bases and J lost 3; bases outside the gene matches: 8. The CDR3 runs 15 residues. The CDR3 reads CASSIPGQGLYEQYF. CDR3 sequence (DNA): TGTGCCAGCAGCATACCGGGACAGGGACTCTACGAGCAGTACTTC.

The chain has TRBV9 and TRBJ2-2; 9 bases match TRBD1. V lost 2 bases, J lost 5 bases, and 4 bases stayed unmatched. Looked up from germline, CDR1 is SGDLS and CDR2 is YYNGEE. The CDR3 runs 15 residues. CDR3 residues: CASSVGQGRTGELFF. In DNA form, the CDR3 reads TGTGCCAGCAGCGTGGGACAGGGTAGAACCGGGGAGCTGTTTTTT.

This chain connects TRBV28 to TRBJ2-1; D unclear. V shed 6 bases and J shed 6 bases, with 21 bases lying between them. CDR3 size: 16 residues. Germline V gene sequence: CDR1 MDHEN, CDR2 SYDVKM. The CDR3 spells CASRPATPSDANEQFF. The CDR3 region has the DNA TGTGCCAGCAGACCTGCGACGCCATCCGATGCCAATGAGCAGTTCTTC.

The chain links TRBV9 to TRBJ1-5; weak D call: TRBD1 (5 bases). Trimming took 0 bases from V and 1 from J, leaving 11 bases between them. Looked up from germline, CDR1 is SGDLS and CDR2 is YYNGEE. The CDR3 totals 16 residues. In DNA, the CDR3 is TGTGCCAGCAGCGTAGCTTACGGGGCGAGCAATCAGCCCCAGCATTTT. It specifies CASSVAYGASNQPQHF. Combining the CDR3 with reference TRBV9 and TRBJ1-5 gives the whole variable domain DSGVTQTPKHLITATGQRVTLRCSPRSGDLSVYWYQQSLDQGLQFLIQYYNGEERAKGNILERFSAQQFPDLHSELNLSSLELGDSALYFCASSVAYGASNQPQHFGDGTRLSIL.

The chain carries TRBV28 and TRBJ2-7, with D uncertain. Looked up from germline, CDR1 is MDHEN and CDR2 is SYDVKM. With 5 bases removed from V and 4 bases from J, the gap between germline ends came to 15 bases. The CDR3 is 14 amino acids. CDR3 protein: CASSPVGRVYEQYF. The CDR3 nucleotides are TGTGCCAGCAGTCCCGTGGGCAGAGTATACGAGCAGTACTTC.

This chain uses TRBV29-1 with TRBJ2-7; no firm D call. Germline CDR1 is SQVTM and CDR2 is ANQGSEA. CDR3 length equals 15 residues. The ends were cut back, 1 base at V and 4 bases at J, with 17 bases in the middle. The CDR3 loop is CSVEGIRSGPYEQYF. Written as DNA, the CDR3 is TGCAGCGTTGAAGGAATTCGGTCCGGCCCTTACGAGCAGTACTTC.

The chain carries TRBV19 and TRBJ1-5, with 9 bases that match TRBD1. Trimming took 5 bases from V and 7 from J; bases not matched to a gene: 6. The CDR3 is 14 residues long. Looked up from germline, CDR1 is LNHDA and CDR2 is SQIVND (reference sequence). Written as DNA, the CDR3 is TGTGCCAGTAGTGAACAGGGGGCGGGGCAGCCCCAGCATTTT. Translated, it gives CASSEQGAGQPQHF.

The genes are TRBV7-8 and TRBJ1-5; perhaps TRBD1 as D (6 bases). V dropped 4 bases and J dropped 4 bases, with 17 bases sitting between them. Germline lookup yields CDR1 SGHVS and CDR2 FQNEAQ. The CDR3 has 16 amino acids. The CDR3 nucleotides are TGTGCCAGCAGCTCATACAGGGTACCCTGGAATCAGCCCCAGCATTTT. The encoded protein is CASSSYRVPWNQPQHF.